A selection of T cell receptor beta chains follows, all from one sample in a study of cytomegalovirus exposure and HLA in healthy donors. Profiling relied on immunoSEQ multiplex PCR, and the TCRdb table lists in-frame clones only, not all of them. The data contain approximately 130,000 clones, approximately 80% of them singletons. The sample comprised PBMCs. The receptor source for this set is a girl aged 2-9 years in good health and CMV-seronegative. Both conserved end residues are part of each CDR3. A D gene is named only where the DNA matches it firmly. Rows may omit the clone size; those that give it use once, few, many or a size class.

CDR3nt | CDR3aa | d_gene | j_gene | abundance | v_gene
TGTGCCTGGAGTCAAGGGGCCTCGAGTGAGCAGTACTTC | CAWSQGASSEQYF | NA | TRBJ2-7 | NA | TRBV30
TGTGCCAGCAGCCCCCCCGGAGGAGGGGACTATGGCTACACCTTC | CASSPPGGGDYGYTF | NA | TRBJ1-2 | NA | TRBV7-9
TGTGCCAGCAGTGATCATTTGGGTGGAGGTCCAATGAACACTGAAGCTTTCTTT | CASSDHLGGGPMNTEAFF | NA | TRBJ1-1 | NA | TRBV2
TGTGCCAGCAGCCCCCTGGGCTCCACTGCCACCTACGAGCAGTACTTC | CASSPLGSTATYEQYF | NA | TRBJ2-7 | NA | TRBV5-4
TGTGCCAGCAGTCTGACTAGCGGGACCACAGATACGCAGTATTTT | CASSLTSGTTDTQYF | TRBD2 | TRBJ2-3 | NA | TRBV2
TGTGCCAGCATCTCGGGGGGTGGCTATGGCTACACCTTC | CASISGGGYGYTF | NA | TRBJ1-2 | NA | TRBV7-9
TGTGCCAGCAGCTTGACAGGGGCAGGTGAGACCCAGTACTTC | CASSLTGAGETQYF | TRBD1 | TRBJ2-5 | NA | TRBV7-9
TGTGCCAGCTCTGGGTACGGGGGGACGAACACTGAAGCTTTCTTT | CASSGYGGTNTEAFF | NA | TRBJ1-1 | NA | TRBV2
TGTGCCAGCACGACCCCCCCTAGCTCCTACAATGAGCAGTTCTTC | CASTTPPSSYNEQFF | NA | TRBJ2-1 | NA | TRBV27
TGTGCCAGTAGTATCGCTAGCAGCCGCACAGATACGCAGTATTTT | CASSIASSRTDTQYF | NA | TRBJ2-3 | NA | TRBV19
TGTGCCAGCAGCTTACACGGACAGGGATTCTCTGGGGCCAACGTCCTGACTTTC | CASSLHGQGFSGANVLTF | TRBD1 | TRBJ2-6 | NA | TRBV7-3
TGTGCCAGCAGTGGCTACGGCTCTGGAAACACCATATATTTT | CASSGYGSGNTIYF | NA | TRBJ1-3 | NA | TRBV6-1
TGTGCCAGCAGCATAGCGGGAGACGAGCAGTACTTC | CASSIAGDEQYF | TRBD2 | TRBJ2-7 | NA | TRBV11-3
TGTGCCAGCCGGTTAGCTCGGGGGACAGGGAACTATGGCTACACCTTC | CASRLARGTGNYGYTF | TRBD1 | TRBJ1-2 | once | TRBV2
TGCGCCAGCAGCTTGGACAGGGGAGATACGCAGTATTTT | CASSLDRGDTQYF | TRBD1 | TRBJ2-3 | NA | TRBV5-1
TGTGCCAGCAGTTACATCTCGGTCGGCTATGGCTACACCTTC | CASSYISVGYGYTF | NA | TRBJ1-2 | NA | TRBV6-5
TGTGCCAGCAACGCTTTGGGGAGATCGGGATCTTTAGACGTAGCAGATACGCAGTATTTT | CASNALGRSGSLDVADTQYF | NA | TRBJ2-3 | NA | TRBV27
TGTGCCAGCAGTCCTCTAGCGGGAAGGAGCTCCTACAATGAGCAGTTCTTC | CASSPLAGRSSYNEQFF | TRBD2 | TRBJ2-1 | NA | TRBV28
TGTGCCAGCAGGGATTTTGGGGGGGGCTTCTACGAGCAGTACTTC | CASRDFGGGFYEQYF | NA | TRBJ2-7 | once | TRBV6-6
TGCGCCAGCAGGGCCGGGACAGAAGCTTTCTTT | CASRAGTEAFF | NA | TRBJ1-1 | NA | TRBV10-2
TGTGCCACCAGCAGAGATTTTTTTTATCACAGCTTGCCCTACGAGCAGTACTTC | CATSRDFFYHSLPYEQYF | NA | TRBJ2-7 | NA | TRBV15
TGTGCCAGCAGTTTCTCTGGGGCGGGAGATGTTGAGCAGTTCTTC | CASSFSGAGDVEQFF | TRBD2 | TRBJ2-1 | NA | TRBV27
TGTGCCAGCAGCGTAGCTTTGCGGGAGGGGGAGACCCAGTACTTC | CASSVALREGETQYF | TRBD2 | TRBJ2-5 | NA | TRBV9
TGTGCCAGCACTATAACGTCCGGGAACCACAATGAGCAGTTCTTC | CASTITSGNHNEQFF | NA | TRBJ2-1 | NA | TRBV28
TGTGCCAGCAATGCGACAGGAAGCTCCTACAATGAGCAGTTCTTC | CASNATGSSYNEQFF | NA | TRBJ2-1 | few | TRBV18
TGTGCCAGCACCAAGGACACAAGCACAGATACGCAGTATTTT | CASTKDTSTDTQYF | NA | TRBJ2-3 | NA | TRBV5-6
TGTGCCAGCAGCTCTAGCGGGGGAAGCACAGATACGCAGTATTTT | CASSSSGGSTDTQYF | TRBD2 | TRBJ2-3 | few | TRBV6-4
TGTGCCAGCAGCTTGTTGGGACAGAGATCCTACGAGCAGTACTTC | CASSLLGQRSYEQYF | TRBD1 | TRBJ2-7 | NA | TRBV5-6
TGTGCCAGCAGCTTAGGACGTAGTGGACAGGACCCCTACGAGCAGTACTTC | CASSLGRSGQDPYEQYF | TRBD1 | TRBJ2-7 | NA | TRBV11-2
TGTGCCTGGAGTGGTGACAGGGGGCGCACAGATACGCAGTATTTT | CAWSGDRGRTDTQYF | TRBD1 | TRBJ2-3 | NA | TRBV30
TGTGCCAGTAGTTCGAGGACGGGGGGCTATGGCTACACCTTC | CASSSRTGGYGYTF | NA | TRBJ1-2 | NA | TRBV19
TGTGCCAGTAGCCCGGACAGGGACTATGGCTACACCTTC | CASSPDRDYGYTF | TRBD1 | TRBJ1-2 | NA | TRBV19
TGTGCCAGACCCGGGACAGGTTGGAACGAGCAGTACTTC | CARPGTGWNEQYF | TRBD1 | TRBJ2-7 | NA | TRBV19
TGTGCCAGAAGCTTGAGGGCAGGGCGGCACTACGAGCAGTACTTC | CARSLRAGRHYEQYF | NA | TRBJ2-7 | NA | TRBV5-3
TGTGCCAGTAGTCCCGGACTAGCGGGGAGGACATACGAGCAGTACTTC | CASSPGLAGRTYEQYF | TRBD2 | TRBJ2-7 | NA | TRBV19
TGTGCCTGGATCACCCCTGCTAGCGGGTTATACAATGAGCAGTTCTTC | CAWITPASGLYNEQFF | TRBD2 | TRBJ2-1 | NA | TRBV30
TGTGCCAGTAGACCCGGGACAGCCTTTAACAATGAGCAGTTCTTC | CASRPGTAFNNEQFF | TRBD1 | TRBJ2-1 | NA | TRBV19
TGTGCCAGCAGCTTTCCAGCGGCCAAAAACATTCAGTACTTC | CASSFPAAKNIQYF | NA | TRBJ2-4 | once | TRBV13
TGTGCCAGCAGCGAGAGGCGGGAGTCGGGTACGCAGTATTTT | CASSERRESGTQYF | TRBD2 | TRBJ2-3 | NA | TRBV2
TGTGCCAGCAGCTTAGTGGTTGGGGGCGCGAAGCAGTACTTC | CASSLVVGGAKQYF | NA | TRBJ2-7 | NA | TRBV7-9
TGTGCCATCAGTGAATCATCAGGTCTCTATGGCTACACCTTC | CAISESSGLYGYTF | NA | TRBJ1-2 | NA | TRBV10-3
TGCAGTGCCCTAGGATCTGGAGCTTTCTTT | CSALGSGAFF | NA | TRBJ1-1 | NA | TRBV20-1
TGTGCCAGTAGGGGGGGGCGGAGCAATCAGCCCCAGCATTTT | CASRGGRSNQPQHF | NA | TRBJ1-5 | NA | TRBV19
TGTGCCAGCAGCTTAACATGGCGGAATGAGCAGTTCTTC | CASSLTWRNEQFF | NA | TRBJ2-1 | once | TRBV7-3
TGCGCCAGCAGTGACCCATGGGCTAGCGGGTACTCTGGGGCCAACGTCCTGACTTTC | CASSDPWASGYSGANVLTF | TRBD2 | TRBJ2-6 | few | TRBV10-2
TGTGCCAGCAGCCCAGGGACAGGGGAAGTCTTAGAGCAGTACTTC | CASSPGTGEVLEQYF | TRBD1 | TRBJ2-7 | NA | TRBV7-8
TGTGCCAGCACCCGAGACTACGAGCAGTACTTC | CASTRDYEQYF | NA | TRBJ2-7 | NA | TRBV7-2
TGTGCCAGCAGCCACGACAGGAGCTCTGGGGCCAACGTCCTGACTTTC | CASSHDRSSGANVLTF | NA | TRBJ2-6 | NA | TRBV4-2
TGTGCCAGCAGTTACAGCTACGAGCAGTACTTC | CASSYSYEQYF | NA | TRBJ2-7 | NA | TRBV28